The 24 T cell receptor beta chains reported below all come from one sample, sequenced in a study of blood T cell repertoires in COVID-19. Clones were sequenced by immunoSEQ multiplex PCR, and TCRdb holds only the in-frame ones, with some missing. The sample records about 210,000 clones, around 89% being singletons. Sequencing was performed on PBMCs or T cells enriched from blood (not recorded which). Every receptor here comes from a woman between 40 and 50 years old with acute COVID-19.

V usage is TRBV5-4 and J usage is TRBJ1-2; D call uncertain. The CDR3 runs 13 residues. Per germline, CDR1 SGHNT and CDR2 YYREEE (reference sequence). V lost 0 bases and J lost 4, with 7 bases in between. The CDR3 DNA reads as TGTGCCAGCAGCTTGGACGGTACCTATGGCTACACCTTC. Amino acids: CASSLDGTYGYTF.

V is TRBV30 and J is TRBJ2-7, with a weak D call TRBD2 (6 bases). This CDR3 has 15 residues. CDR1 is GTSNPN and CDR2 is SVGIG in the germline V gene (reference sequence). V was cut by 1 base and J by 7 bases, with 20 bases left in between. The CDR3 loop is CAWSGTWRGTLEQYF. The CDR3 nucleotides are TGTGCCTGGAGTGGCACATGGCGGGGTACTTTGGAGCAGTACTTC. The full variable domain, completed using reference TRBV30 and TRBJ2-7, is SQTIHQWPATLVQPVGSPLSLECTVEGTSNPNLYWYRQAAGRGLQLLFYSVGIGQISSEVPQNLSASRPQDRQFILSSKKLLLSDSGFYLCAWSGTWRGTLEQYFGPGTRLTVT.

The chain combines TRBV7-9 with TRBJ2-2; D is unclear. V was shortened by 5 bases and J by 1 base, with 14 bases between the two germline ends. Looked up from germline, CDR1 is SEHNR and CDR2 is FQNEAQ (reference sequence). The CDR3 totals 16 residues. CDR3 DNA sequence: TGTGCCAGCAGCCTAGGTGGAGAAGTGAACACCGGGGAGCTGTTTTTT. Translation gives CASSLGGEVNTGELFF.

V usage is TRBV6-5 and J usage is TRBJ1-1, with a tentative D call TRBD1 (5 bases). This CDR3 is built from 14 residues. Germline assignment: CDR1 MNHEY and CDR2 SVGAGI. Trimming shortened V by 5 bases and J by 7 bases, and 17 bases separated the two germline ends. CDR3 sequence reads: CASSRTGIPSEAFF. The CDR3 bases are TGTGCCAGCAGTAGAACAGGAATTCCTAGTGAAGCTTTCTTT.

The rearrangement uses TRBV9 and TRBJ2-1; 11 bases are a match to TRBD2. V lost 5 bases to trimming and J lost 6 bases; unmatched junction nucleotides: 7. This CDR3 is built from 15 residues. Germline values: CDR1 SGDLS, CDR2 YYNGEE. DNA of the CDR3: TGTGCCAGCAGTCCCGTAGGGACTAGCGGCAATGAGCAGTTCTTC. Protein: CASSPVGTSGNEQFF.

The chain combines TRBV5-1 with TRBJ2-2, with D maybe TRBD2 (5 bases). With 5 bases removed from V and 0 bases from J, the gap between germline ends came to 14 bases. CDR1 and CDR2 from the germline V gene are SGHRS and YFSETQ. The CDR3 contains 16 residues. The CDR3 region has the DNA TGCGCCAGCAGTTTCCAGTTTAGCGCGAACACCGGGGAGCTGTTTTTT. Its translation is CASSFQFSANTGELFF.

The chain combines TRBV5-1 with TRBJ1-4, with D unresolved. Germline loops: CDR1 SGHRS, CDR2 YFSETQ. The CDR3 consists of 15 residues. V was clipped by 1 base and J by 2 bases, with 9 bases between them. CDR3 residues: CASSLPTDTNEKLFF. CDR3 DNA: TGCGCCAGCAGCTTGCCCACAGATACTAATGAAAAACTGTTTTTT.

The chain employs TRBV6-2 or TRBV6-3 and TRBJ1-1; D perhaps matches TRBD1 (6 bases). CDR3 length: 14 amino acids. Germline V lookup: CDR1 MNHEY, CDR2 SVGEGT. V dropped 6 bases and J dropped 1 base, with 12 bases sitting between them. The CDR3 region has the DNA TGTGCCAGCAGCCCTACAGGGCCGAACACTGAAGCTTTCTTT. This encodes CASSPTGPNTEAFF.

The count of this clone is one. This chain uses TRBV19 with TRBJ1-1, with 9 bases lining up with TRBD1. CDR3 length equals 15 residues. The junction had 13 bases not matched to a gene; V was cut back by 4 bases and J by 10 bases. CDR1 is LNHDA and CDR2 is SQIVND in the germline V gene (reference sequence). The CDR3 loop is CASSTRPGQGERAFF. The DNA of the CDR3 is TGTGCCAGTAGTACACGCCCGGGACAGGGTGAACGAGCTTTCTTT.

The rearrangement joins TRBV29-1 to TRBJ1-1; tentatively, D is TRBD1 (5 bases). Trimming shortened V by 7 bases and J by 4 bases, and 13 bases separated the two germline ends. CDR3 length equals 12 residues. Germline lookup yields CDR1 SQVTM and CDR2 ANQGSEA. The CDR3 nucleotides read TGCAGCGCCGTTGGGGGGACCACTGAAGCTTTCTTT. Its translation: CSAVGGTTEAFF.

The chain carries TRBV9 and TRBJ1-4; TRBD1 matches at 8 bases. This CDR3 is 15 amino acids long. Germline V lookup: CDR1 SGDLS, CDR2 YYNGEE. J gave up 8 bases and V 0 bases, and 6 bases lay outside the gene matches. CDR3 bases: TGTGCCAGCAGCGTAGGCGGGCGGGACAGGGAAAAACTGTTTTTT. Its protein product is CASSVGGRDREKLFF.

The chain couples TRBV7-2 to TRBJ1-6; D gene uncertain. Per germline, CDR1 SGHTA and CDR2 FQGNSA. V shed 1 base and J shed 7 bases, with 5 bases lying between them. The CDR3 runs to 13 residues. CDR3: CASSLDRNSPLHF. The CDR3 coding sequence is TGTGCCAGCAGCTTAGATAGAAATTCACCCCTCCACTTT.

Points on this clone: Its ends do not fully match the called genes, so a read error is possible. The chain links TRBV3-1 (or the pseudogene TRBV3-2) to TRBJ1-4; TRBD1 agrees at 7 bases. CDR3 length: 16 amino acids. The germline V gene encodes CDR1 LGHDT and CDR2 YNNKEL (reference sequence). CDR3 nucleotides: TGTACCAGCAGCCCCAGGGGTGGCAGGGGGGTGGAAAAACTGTTTTTT. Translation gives CTSSPRGGRGVEKLFF.

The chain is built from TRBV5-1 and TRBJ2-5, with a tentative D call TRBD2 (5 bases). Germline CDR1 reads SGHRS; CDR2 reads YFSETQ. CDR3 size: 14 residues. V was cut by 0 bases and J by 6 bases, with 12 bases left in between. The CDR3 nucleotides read TGCGCCAGCAGCTTGGGTACGGGGATGCAGACCCAGTACTTC. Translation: CASSLGTGMQTQYF.

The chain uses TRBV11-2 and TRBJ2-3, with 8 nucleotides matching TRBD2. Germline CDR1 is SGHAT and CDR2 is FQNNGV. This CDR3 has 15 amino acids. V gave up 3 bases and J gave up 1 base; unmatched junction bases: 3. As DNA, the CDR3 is TGTGCCAGCAGCTTTCCGACTAGCGGCACAGATACGCAGTATTTT. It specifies CASSFPTSGTDTQYF.

The CDR3 sequence is CASREVNGGAFF. The DNA of the CDR3 is TGTGCCAGCAGGGAGGTAAATGGAGGAGCTTTCTTT. The chain recombines TRBV12-3 or TRBV12-4 with TRBJ1-1, with D unresolved. The CDR3 contains 12 residues. V gave up 6 bases and J gave up 10 bases, with 15 bases separating them.

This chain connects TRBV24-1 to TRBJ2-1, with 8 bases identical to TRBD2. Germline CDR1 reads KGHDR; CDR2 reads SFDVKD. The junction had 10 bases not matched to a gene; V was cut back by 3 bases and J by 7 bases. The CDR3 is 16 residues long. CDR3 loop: CATSDISGRGGNEQFF. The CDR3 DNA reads TGTGCCACCAGTGATATAAGCGGGAGAGGTGGGAATGAGCAGTTCTTC.

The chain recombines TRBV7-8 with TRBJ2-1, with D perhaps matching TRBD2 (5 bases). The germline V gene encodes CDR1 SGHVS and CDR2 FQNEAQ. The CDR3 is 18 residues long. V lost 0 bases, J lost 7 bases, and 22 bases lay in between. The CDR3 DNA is TGTGCCAGCAGCTTAGCTGTGGTGGCTAGCTCCTACTGGAATGAGCAGTTCTTC. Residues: CASSLAVVASSYWNEQFF. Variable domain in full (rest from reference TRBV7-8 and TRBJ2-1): GAGVSQSPRYKVAKRGQDVALRCDPISGHVSLFWYQQALGQGPEFLTYFQNEAQLDKSGLPSDRFFAERPEGSVSTLKIQRTQQEDSAVYLCASSLAVVASSYWNEQFFGPGTRLTVL.

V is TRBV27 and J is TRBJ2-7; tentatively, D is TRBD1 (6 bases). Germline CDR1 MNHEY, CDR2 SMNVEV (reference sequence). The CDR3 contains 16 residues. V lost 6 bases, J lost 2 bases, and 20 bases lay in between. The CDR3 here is CASSFYPPGDPYEQYF. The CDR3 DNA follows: TGTGCCAGCAGCTTCTATCCTCCAGGGGACCCCTACGAGCAGTACTTC.

CDR3 DNA: TGTGCCAGCAGCGTAGGGGGTGAAGCTAATGAAAAACTGTTTTTT. Amino acids: CASSVGGEANEKLFF. The chain combines TRBV5-4 with TRBJ1-4; TRBD1 is a possible D gene (6 bases). The germline V gene encodes CDR1 SGHNT and CDR2 YYREEE (reference sequence). The CDR3 is 15 residues long. V lost 4 bases, J lost 3 bases, and 13 bases lay in between. Looking up the rest from reference TRBV5-4 and TRBJ1-4 gives the full variable domain: ETGVTQSPTHLIKTRGQQVTLRCSSQSGHNTVSWYQQALGQGPQFIFQYYREEENGRGNFPPRFSGLQFPNYSSELNVNALELDDSALYLCASSVGGEANEKLFFGSGTQLSVL.

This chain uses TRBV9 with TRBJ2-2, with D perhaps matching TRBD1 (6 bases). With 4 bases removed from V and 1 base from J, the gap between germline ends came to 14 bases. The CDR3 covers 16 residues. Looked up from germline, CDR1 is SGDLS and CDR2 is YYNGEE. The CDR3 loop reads CASSTRDTGNTGELFF. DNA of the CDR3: TGTGCCAGCAGCACCCGGGACACTGGGAACACCGGGGAGCTGTTTTTT.

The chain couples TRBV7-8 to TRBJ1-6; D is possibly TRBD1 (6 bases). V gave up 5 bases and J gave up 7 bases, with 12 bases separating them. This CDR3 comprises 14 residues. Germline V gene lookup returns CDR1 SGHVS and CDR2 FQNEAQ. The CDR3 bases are TGTGCCAGCAGCCAACAAACAGGGAATTCACCCCTCCACTTT. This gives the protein CASSQQTGNSPLHF.

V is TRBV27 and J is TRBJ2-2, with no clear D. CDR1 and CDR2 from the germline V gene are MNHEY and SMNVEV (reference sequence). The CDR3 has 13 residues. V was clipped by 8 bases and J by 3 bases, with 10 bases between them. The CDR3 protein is CASQKIYTGELFF. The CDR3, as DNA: TGTGCCAGCCAAAAAATTTACACCGGGGAGCTGTTTTTT.

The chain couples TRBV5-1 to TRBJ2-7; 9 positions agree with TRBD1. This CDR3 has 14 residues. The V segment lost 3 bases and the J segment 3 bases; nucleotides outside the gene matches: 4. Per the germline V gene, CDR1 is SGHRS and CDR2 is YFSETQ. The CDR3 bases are TGCGCCAGCAGCTCGGGACAGGGCAGCTACGAGCAGTACTTC. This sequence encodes CASSSGQGSYEQYF. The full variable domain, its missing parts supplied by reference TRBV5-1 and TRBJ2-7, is KAGVTQTPRYLIKTRGQQVTLSCSPISGHRSVSWYQQTPGQGLQFLFEYFSETQRNKGNFPGRFSGRQFSNSRSEMNVSTLELGDSALYLCASSSGQGSYEQYFGPGTRLTVT.